This TCR beta chain is drawn from a study of T cell responses to AZD1222 COVID-19 vaccine. Broader study findings: Distributed over spike, vaccine-associated CD4 TCRs predominated at 160-218 and 743-854.

Per the germline V gene, CDR1 is SGHRS and CDR2 is YFSETQ. The CDR3 length is 13 residues. V shed 4 bases, J shed 7 bases, and the junction held 8 bases outside the gene matches. Whether given at about 4 or about 12 weeks, second doses were pooled. This clone was counted a single time. Its antigen remains unknown. Profiling relied on immunoSEQ multiplex PCR, and the TCRdb table lists in-frame clones only, not all of them. The sample carries some 67,000 clones, under 90% recorded once. The specimen was peripheral blood, collected 28 days after the second AZD1222 dose. The rearrangement joins TRBV5-1 to TRBJ2-7; 7 positions agree with TRBD1. This receptor was obtained from an adult who received the AZD1222 COVID-19 vaccine. The CDR3 nucleotides read TGCGCCAGCAGCCGAACAGGGGTGTGGGAGCAGTACTTC. Amino acids: CASSRTGVWEQYF.